Following are 29 T cell receptor beta chains from one sample sequenced in a study of OX40 agonist ivuxolimab in advanced cancers. The data were produced by immunoSEQ multiplex PCR, yet TCRdb's version contains in-frame clones alone and is incomplete. The table shows around 77,000 clones, with around 94% occurring only once. Sequencing was performed on CD4+ or CD8+ T cells sorted from blood, taken in a trial of the OX40 agonist ivuxolimab. These receptors were collected from an adult with an advanced solid tumor such as melanoma, head and neck, liver or kidney cancer.

V usage is TRBV5-1 and J usage is TRBJ1-6; D is uncertain. Germline CDR1 is SGHRS and CDR2 is YFSETQ. V lost 2 bases and J 8 bases, leaving 11 bases between the germline ends. This CDR3 spans 14 amino acids. CDR3 in amino acids: CASSLRTSDSPLHF. Here the CDR3 DNA reads TGCGCCAGCAGCTTACGGACGTCCGATTCACCCCTCCACTTT.

The chain combines TRBV18 with TRBJ1-5; a weak D match, TRBD1 (6 bases). Trimming cost V 2 bases and J 4 bases, with 9 bases left between them. Germline CDR1 is KGHSH and CDR2 is LQKENI. The CDR3 is 14 amino acids. CDR3 sequence reads: CASSPLTGNQPQHF. The DNA of the CDR3 is TGTGCCAGCTCACCATTAACAGGGAATCAGCCCCAGCATTTT.

Points on this clone: At one end, the junction sequence differs from germline, possibly due to a read error. The chain uses TRBV14 and TRBJ2-7; the D call may be TRBD1 or TRBD2 (5 bases each). The germline gives CDR1 SGHDN, CDR2 FVKESK. This CDR3 contains 13 residues. Written as DNA, the CDR3 is TGTGCCAGCAGCCCCTGGGACGGAGAAAGCGGCCACTTC. It yields the protein CASSPWDGESGHF.

As DNA, the CDR3 is TGTGCCAGCAGTGACAGGGAAGAGACCCAGTACTTC. This encodes CASSDREETQYF. V usage is TRBV6-1 and J usage is TRBJ2-5; D possibly corresponds to TRBD1 (5 bases). V was clipped by 3 bases and J by 3 bases, with 5 bases between them. Germline V CDR1 and CDR2: MNHNS, SASEGT. The CDR3 covers 12 residues.

Here the CDR3 DNA reads TGCAGTGGCACTGCCGGAAGAGAGCAGTACTTC. It encodes CSGTAGREQYF. The rearrangement links TRBV20-1 to TRBJ2-7; D not resolved. CDR3 length: 11 amino acids. The V gene lost 7 bases and the J gene lost 7 bases, with 14 bases spanning the gap. The V gene's germline CDR1 is DFQATT and CDR2 SNEGSKA (reference sequence).

The chain recombines TRBV7-2 with TRBJ1-2; D is unclear. The CDR3 has 14 amino acids. The V end was cut by 2 bases, the J end by 8 bases, with 15 bases between. CDR1 and CDR2 from the germline V gene are SGHTA and FQGNSA. The CDR3 is CASSLQRVKLGYTF. The CDR3, as DNA: TGTGCCAGCAGCTTACAGAGAGTAAAGTTGGGCTACACCTTC.

The DNA of the CDR3 is TGTGCCAGCAGCTTGGAGGGGGCTAATGAAAAACTGTTTTTT. Protein product: CASSLEGANEKLFF. The genes are TRBV7-9 and TRBJ1-4; the D gene is possibly TRBD1 (6 bases). The CDR3 contains 14 residues. The germline V gene encodes CDR1 SEHNR and CDR2 FQNEAQ (reference sequence). V was pared by 3 bases and J by 3 bases, with 8 bases between.

This chain joins TRBV15 and TRBJ2-7; TRBD1 matches at 12 bases. The CDR3 extends over 15 amino acids. Trimming at V came to 1 base and at J to 5 bases, leaving 3 bases not matched to a gene. Germline V gene lookup returns CDR1 LNHNV and CDR2 YYDKDF (reference sequence). The CDR3 DNA follows: TGTGCCACCAGCAGAGCGGGGACAGGGGGCAACGAGCAGTACTTC. As protein: CATSRAGTGGNEQYF.

The chain recombines TRBV7-6 with TRBJ2-5, with D maybe TRBD2 (5 bases). Trimming left V 4 bases short and J 3 bases short, with 15 bases between. This CDR3 comprises 15 residues. Germline loops: CDR1 SGHVS, CDR2 FNYEAQ. The chain's CDR3 is CASSSPSRGKETQYF. CDR3 nucleotide sequence: TGTGCCAGCAGCTCCCCGTCCCGGGGTAAAGAGACCCAGTACTTC. The full variable domain, in which reference TRBV7-6 and TRBJ2-5 provide the parts outside the CDR3, is GAGVSQSPRYKVTKRGQDVALRCDPISGHVSLYWYRQALGQGPEFLTYFNYEAQQDKSGLPNDRFSAERPEGSISTLTIQRTEQRDSAMYRCASSSPSRGKETQYFGPGTRLLVL.

The genes are TRBV7-8 and TRBJ2-3, with D hard to call. Deletions cut 3 bases from V and 1 base from J, with 5 bases between. CDR1 is SGHVS, CDR2 FQNEAQ, per germline. CDR3 length: 13 residues. The CDR3 DNA is TGTGCCAGCAGCTTTTTTGGCACAGATACGCAGTATTTT. This codes for CASSFFGTDTQYF.

The chain uses TRBV11-2 and TRBJ2-1, with D perhaps matching TRBD1 (5 bases). Trimming left V 11 bases short and J 8 bases short, with 28 bases between. CDR3 size: 16 residues. Germline values: CDR1 SGHAT, CDR2 FQNNGV. Written as DNA, the CDR3 is TGTGCCGGTTGGCCAAATCGACGTATAGGGGTCGATGAGCAGTTCTTC. Translated: CAGWPNRRIGVDEQFF.

This clone appeared a single time. This sequence joins TRBV29-1 and TRBJ2-5; TRBD1 might be the D (6 bases). CDR1 SQVTM and CDR2 ANQGSEA come from the germline V gene. This CDR3 has 11 amino acids. V gave up 4 bases and J gave up 5 bases, with 8 bases separating them. The CDR3 loop is CSVGTVETQYF. CDR3 nucleotides: TGCAGCGTTGGGACAGTGGAGACCCAGTACTTC.

The gene calls are TRBV27 and TRBJ2-6, with TRBD1 identical over 8 bases. CDR3 length: 16 residues. The ends lost 5 bases at V and 1 base at J; junction bases unmatched: 4. Looked up from germline, CDR1 is MNHEY and CDR2 is SMNVEV (reference sequence). CDR3 bases: TGTGCCAGCAGTAACGACAGGGGATCTGGGGCCAACGTCCTGACTTTC. It specifies CASSNDRGSGANVLTF.

This clone has a single count. The rearrangement joins TRBV25-1 to TRBJ2-7; perhaps D is TRBD1 or TRBD2 (5 bases each). CDR3 length: 13 amino acids. Germline CDR1 reads MGHDK; CDR2 reads SYGVNS. V was pared by 6 bases and J by 1 base, with 10 bases between. The CDR3 bases are TGTGCCAGCAGGGGGACGGGATCCTACGAGCAGTACTTC. It is translated as CASRGTGSYEQYF.

The chain joins TRBV19 to TRBJ2-1; D uncertain. Germline V gives CDR1 LNHDA, CDR2 SQIVND (reference sequence). The ends were cut back, 7 bases at V and 0 bases at J, with 7 bases in the middle. This CDR3 comprises 13 residues. The CDR3 protein is CASNAGSYNEQFF. The CDR3 coding sequence is TGTGCCAGTAACGCTGGCTCCTACAATGAGCAGTTCTTC.

The chain combines TRBV4-3 with TRBJ2-2; D gene uncertain. Germline V gene data show CDR1 as LGHNA and CDR2 as YSLEER. The V end was cut by 0 bases, the J end by 1 base, with 15 bases between. The length of the CDR3 is 18 residues. This chain's CDR3 is CASSQEVVRAVNTGELFF. The CDR3 coding sequence is TGCGCCAGCAGCCAAGAGGTTGTCCGGGCGGTGAACACCGGGGAGCTGTTTTTT.

The chain carries TRBV6-5 and TRBJ2-1; 8 nucleotides match TRBD2. The V gene's germline CDR1 is MNHEY and CDR2 SVGAGI. The V gene end was trimmed by 7 bases and the J gene end by 7 bases; junction bases not matched to a gene: 6. The CDR3 length is 13 residues. This CDR3 is CASIQSGSNEQFF. In DNA form, the CDR3 reads TGTGCCAGCATCCAAAGCGGGAGTAATGAGCAGTTCTTC.

The rearrangement links TRBV10-1 to TRBJ2-2; possibly TRBD2 for D (6 bases). V shed 0 bases and J shed 2 bases, with 10 bases lying between them. This CDR3 contains 16 residues. Germline CDR1 reads WNHNN; CDR2 reads SYGVQD (reference sequence). DNA for the CDR3: TGCGCCAGCAGTGAGTCAAGGGGAGGTAACACCGGGGAGCTGTTTTTT. This sequence encodes CASSESRGGNTGELFF.

The J gene is TRBJ1-5, the V gene TRBV7-9; maybe TRBD1 (6 bases). Germline V gene sequence: CDR1 SEHNR, CDR2 FQNEAQ (reference sequence). V shed 5 bases and J shed 1 base, with 12 bases lying between them. CDR3 size: 15 residues. In nucleotides, the CDR3 is TGTGCCAGCAGCGATAGCGACAGGAGCAATCAGCCCCAGCATTTT. It translates to CASSDSDRSNQPQHF.

The chain couples TRBV28 to TRBJ1-3; D perhaps matches TRBD1 (5 bases). The CDR3 length is 12 residues. Deletions cut 8 bases from V and 5 bases from J, with 10 bases between. The germline V gene has CDR1 MDHEN and CDR2 SYDVKM. The DNA of the CDR3 is TGTGCCAGCGGGCAGGGTCGAAACACCATATATTTT. Amino acid sequence: CASGQGRNTIYF.

The V gene is TRBV7-3, the J gene TRBJ2-2; TRBD2 matches 11 bases. CDR1 and CDR2 from the germline V gene are SGHTA and FQGTGA. Unmatched junction bases numbered 4, after V lost 4 bases and J lost 6 bases. The CDR3 has 15 amino acids. CDR3 region: CASSSLAGGAGELFF. DNA of the CDR3: TGTGCCAGCAGCTCATTAGCGGGAGGGGCCGGGGAGCTGTTTTTT.

V gene TRBV7-2 combines with J gene TRBJ1-1; maybe TRBD1 (5 bases). Per the germline V gene, CDR1 is SGHTA and CDR2 is FQGNSA. Trimming pared 4 bases from V and 5 bases from J, leaving 14 bases between. This CDR3 has 14 amino acids. The CDR3 reads CASSYLRGDTEAFF. CDR3 nucleotides: TGTGCCAGCAGCTATTTACGAGGGGATACTGAAGCTTTCTTT.

The chain employs TRBV29-1 and TRBJ2-6; D perhaps matches TRBD1 (5 bases). Trimming left V 6 bases short and J 1 base short, with 7 bases between. The germline V gene has CDR1 SQVTM and CDR2 ANQGSEA. The CDR3 has 13 amino acids. CDR3 in DNA: TGCAGCGTAGGGGTGTCTGGGGCCAACGTCCTGACTTTC. It codes for CSVGVSGANVLTF.

The chain is built from TRBV27 and TRBJ2-5; 14 bases align to TRBD2. J lost 4 bases, V lost 5 bases, and 3 bases had no gene match. Germline-derived CDR1 and CDR2 are MNHEY and SMNVEV (reference sequence). CDR3 size: 15 residues. The CDR3 protein is CASSETSGRVETQYF. For the CDR3, the DNA is TGTGCCAGCAGTGAGACTAGCGGGAGGGTAGAGACCCAGTACTTC.

V gene TRBV6-6 combines with J gene TRBJ1-5; the D gene is possibly TRBD1 (5 bases). Per germline, CDR1 MNHNY and CDR2 SVGAGI (reference sequence). Trimming left V 6 bases short and J 4 bases short, with 13 bases between. The CDR3 loop spans 14 amino acids. CDR3 coding DNA: TGTGCCAGCAGCCGGGGGACGGATAATCAGCCCCAGCATTTT. Translated, it gives CASSRGTDNQPQHF.

In DNA, the CDR3 is TGTGCCAGCAGCTATACCGGGACTCACGTCTCTGGGGCCAACGTCCTGACTTTC. Translating it yields CASSYTGTHVSGANVLTF. The chain couples TRBV7-9 to TRBJ2-6; D perhaps matches TRBD2 (6 bases). V lost 4 bases, J lost 0 bases, and 16 bases lay in between. The CDR3 covers 18 residues. CDR1 and CDR2 from the germline V gene are SEHNR and FQNEAQ (reference sequence).

The CDR3 coding sequence is TGCGCCAGCAGCCAAACCCCTAGAACCGAAACCCAGTACTTC. Translation: CASSQTPRTETQYF. The V gene is TRBV5-1, the J gene TRBJ2-5, with D hard to call. With 4 bases removed from V and 8 bases from J, the gap between germline ends came to 18 bases. Per germline, CDR1 SGHRS and CDR2 YFSETQ. The CDR3 extends over 14 amino acids.

This chain connects TRBV2 to TRBJ1-5; D may be TRBD1 (6 bases). V lost 4 bases, J lost 7 bases, and 8 bases lay in between. CDR1 and CDR2 from the germline V gene are SNHLY and FYNNEI. The CDR3 covers 12 residues. CDR3 sequence: CASSVRGQPQHF. The CDR3 region has the DNA TGTGCCAGCAGTGTCAGGGGCCAGCCCCAGCATTTT.

V usage is TRBV7-2 and J usage is TRBJ1-1; a possible D gene is TRBD1 (5 bases). This CDR3 spans 13 amino acids. Trimming stripped 5 bases from V and 1 base from J, with 8 bases between. The germline CDR1 and CDR2 sequences are SGHTA and FQGNSA. The CDR3 here is CASSRTGNTEAFF. The CDR3, as DNA: TGTGCCAGCAGCCGTACAGGGAACACTGAAGCTTTCTTT.